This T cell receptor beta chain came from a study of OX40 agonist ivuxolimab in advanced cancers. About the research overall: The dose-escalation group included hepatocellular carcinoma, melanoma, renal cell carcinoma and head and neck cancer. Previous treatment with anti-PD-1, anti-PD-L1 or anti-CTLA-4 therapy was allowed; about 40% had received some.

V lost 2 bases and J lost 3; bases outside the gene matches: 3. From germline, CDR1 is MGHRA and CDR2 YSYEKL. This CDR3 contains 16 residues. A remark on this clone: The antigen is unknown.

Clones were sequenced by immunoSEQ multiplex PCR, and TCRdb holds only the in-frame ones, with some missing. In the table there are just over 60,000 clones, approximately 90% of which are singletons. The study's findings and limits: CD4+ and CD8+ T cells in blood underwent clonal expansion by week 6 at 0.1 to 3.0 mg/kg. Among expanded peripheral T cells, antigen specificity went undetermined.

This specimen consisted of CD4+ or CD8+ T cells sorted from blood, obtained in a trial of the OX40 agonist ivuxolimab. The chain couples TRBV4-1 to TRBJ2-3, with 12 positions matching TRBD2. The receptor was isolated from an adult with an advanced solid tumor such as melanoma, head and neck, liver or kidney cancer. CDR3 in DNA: TGCGCCAGCAGCCAACAACTAGCGGGAGGTACAGATACGCAGTATTTT. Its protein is CASSQQLAGGTDTQYF.